These 29 T cell receptor beta chains originate from one sample sequenced in a study of regulatory T cells in long-lasting Graves disease. Library construction for TCR beta used iRepertoire HTBI primers and Arm-PCR of CDR3 regions. TCRdb re-called the multiplex PCR reads through MiXCR, storing one row per CDR3 protein. The top ten hold 25% to 30% of the sample, which has approximately 350,000 distinct CDR3 sequences, approximately 23% seen once. Time point defined: persistent/refractory GD, antithyroid drugs over 5 years with positive TRAb. Isolated PBMC RNA provided the starting material for the TCR library. The sequences come from peripheral blood mononuclear cells (PBMCs), collected when the disease was refractory, from a patient treated with antithyroid drugs. The receptors here all came from a woman aged 40 to 49 with Graves disease.

This clonotype has just a few counts. The genes are TRBV27 and TRBJ1-6, with D uncertain. The CDR3 loop spans 17 amino acids. The germline V gene has CDR1 MNHEY and CDR2 SMNVEV (reference sequence). V shed 4 bases and J shed 7 bases, with 20 bases lying between them. The CDR3 region has the DNA TGTGCCAGCAGTTCCAAAGCTGCGAGAGGGTGGAATTCACCCCTCCACTTT. Translation gives CASSSKAARGWNSPLHF.

This clonotype was counted many times. The genes are TRBV7-8 and TRBJ1-2, with 7 bases aligning to TRBD1. The CDR3 is made up of 16 amino acids. Germline V gene data show CDR1 as SGHVS and CDR2 as FQNEAQ. With V trimmed by 1 base and J by 6 bases, 11 bases remained unmatched. The CDR3 nucleotides are TGTGCCAGCAGCTTAGAGCGAGGGACAGTAATTGATGGCTACACCTTC. Translation: CASSLERGTVIDGYTF.

The chain carries TRBV13 and TRBJ2-3; D may match TRBD1 or TRBD2 (6 bases each). V was shortened by 5 bases and J by 0 bases, with 18 bases between the two germline ends. Germline CDR1 and CDR2: PRHDT and FYEKMQ (reference sequence). The CDR3 sequence is 17 residues long. CDR3 nucleotide sequence: TGTGCCAGCAGCCTACCAAAGGGGGGTAGGAGCACAGATACGCAGTATTTT. Its protein is CASSLPKGGRSTDTQYF.

This clonotype has a count of ten or more. The chain employs TRBV11-2 and TRBJ1-1; D uncertain. Germline loops: CDR1 SGHAT, CDR2 FQNNGV. The CDR3 runs to 13 residues. V lost 4 bases to trimming and J lost 7 bases, with 13 bases between them. The CDR3 nucleotides read TGTGCCAGCAGCTCCCTCCGCGGAAATGAAGCTTTCTTT. Encoded protein: CASSSLRGNEAFF.

The chain recombines TRBV20-1 with TRBJ2-2, with 8 bases lining up with TRBD2. The CDR3 runs 17 residues. From germline, CDR1 is DFQATT and CDR2 SNEGSKA (reference sequence). V dropped 4 bases and J dropped 7; count of bases not matched to a gene: 17. CDR3 in DNA: TGCAGTGCTACCCCGAATAGCGGGAAAGCCTTAGGCGGGGAGCTGTTTTTT. It codes for CSATPNSGKALGGELFF.

There are many counts of this clonotype. The rearrangement joins TRBV30 to TRBJ1-5; D is possibly TRBD1 (6 bases). CDR1 GTSNPN and CDR2 SVGIG come from the germline V gene (reference sequence). The CDR3 length is 13 residues. Between the trimmed V and J ends, which lost 3 bases and 6 bases, there was a span of 12 bases. In DNA, the CDR3 is TGTGCCTGGAGCACAGGGAACGGTCAGCCCCAGCATTTT. Its protein product is CAWSTGNGQPQHF.

This clonotype has ten or more counts. The V gene is TRBV11-2, the J gene TRBJ2-5; TRBD2 aligns across 12 bases. The junction had 14 bases not matched to a gene; V was cut back by 5 bases and J by 4 bases. Germline loops: CDR1 SGHAT, CDR2 FQNNGV. This CDR3 has 18 residues. CDR3 nucleotides: TGTGCCAGCAGCCAACGGGGAGGACTAGCGGGAAAAACAGAGACCCAGTACTTC. Amino acids: CASSQRGGLAGKTETQYF.

At least ten counts were recorded for this clonotype. This chain connects TRBV6-2 or TRBV6-3 to TRBJ2-6, with unresolved D. The V end was cut by 0 bases, the J end by 2 bases, with 11 bases between. Germline V gene lookup returns CDR1 MNHEY and CDR2 SVGEGT. The CDR3 has 17 amino acids. CDR3 sequence reads: CASSYSMTFTGANVLTF. The CDR3 region has the DNA TGTGCCAGCAGTTACTCGATGACTTTCACTGGGGCCAACGTCCTGACTTTC.

The CDR3: CASSSPTATVGNTIYF. In DNA form, the CDR3 reads TGTGCCAGCAGTTCCCCAACCGCCACGGTCGGAAACACCATATATTTT. The chain links TRBV6-5 to TRBJ1-3; D call uncertain. Germline assignment: CDR1 MNHEY and CDR2 SVGAGI. V lost 4 bases and J 4 bases, leaving 17 bases between the germline ends. The CDR3 is made up of 16 amino acids.

The chain has TRBV10-3 and TRBJ1-2; maybe TRBD1 (5 bases). V was shortened by 8 bases and J by 4 bases, with 11 bases between the two germline ends. The CDR3 spans 12 residues. The germline CDR1 and CDR2 sequences are ENHRY and SYGVKD. CDR3 sequence (DNA): TGTGCCATCGGTTTAGGGACCTATGGCTACACCTTC. Protein product: CAIGLGTYGYTF.

There are many counts of this clonotype. The chain couples TRBV6-1 to TRBJ2-5, with 11 positions matching TRBD1. There are 16 residues in the CDR3. After removal of 6 bases from V and 5 bases from J, the junction contained 11 bases not matched to a gene. From germline, CDR1 is MNHNS and CDR2 SASEGT. In DNA, the CDR3 is TGTGCCAGCAGCTCTCGTGGGACAGGGGGAAGGGAGACCCAGTACTTC. Translation: CASSSRGTGGRETQYF.

J is TRBJ2-1 and V is TRBV20-1, with 11 bases matching TRBD2. The V and J ends lost 1 base and 4 bases, in that order; junction bases with no gene match: 12. Germline V gene data show CDR1 as DFQATT and CDR2 as SNEGSKA (reference sequence). This CDR3 comprises 18 residues. The CDR3 sequence: CSARGIGSTSGRYNEQFF. The CDR3 DNA reads TGCAGTGCTAGAGGGATAGGGTCAACTAGCGGGAGATACAATGAGCAGTTCTTC.

A word on this clonotype: A much larger clone lies one base from this, so it may be a read error. The chain couples TRBV7-9 to TRBJ2-7; no firm D call. The CDR3 contains 10 residues. The V and J ends lost 8 bases and 4 bases respectively, with 6 bases between them. Per the germline V gene, CDR1 is SEHNR and CDR2 is FQNEAQ (reference sequence). In nucleotides, the CDR3 is TGTGCCAGCGGAATTTACGAGCAGTACTTC. Encoded protein: CASGIYEQYF. The full variable domain, with the rest looked up from reference TRBV7-9 and TRBJ2-7, is DTGVSQNPRHKITKRGQNVTFRCDPISEHNRLYWYRQTLGQGPEFLTYFQNEAQLEKSRLLSDRFSAERPKGSFSTLEIQRTEQGDSAMYLCASGIYEQYFGPGTRLTVT.

This clonotype was seen a handful of times. The chain recombines TRBV7-8 with TRBJ2-7, with D perhaps given as TRBD1 or TRBD2 (5 bases each). V was cut by 10 bases and J by 2 bases, with 27 bases left in between. Germline CDR1 is SGHVS and CDR2 is FQNEAQ. This CDR3 spans 17 amino acids. For the CDR3, the DNA is TGTGCCATCTCGGGCGGATCACCTGGCAGGGACCCCTACGAGCAGTACTTC. Encoded protein: CAISGGSPGRDPYEQYF.

The chain combines TRBV18 with TRBJ2-7; no clear D. Trimming stripped 0 bases from V and 6 bases from J, with 12 bases between. The CDR3 contains 14 residues. Germline CDR1 KGHSH, CDR2 LQKENI. CDR3 in DNA: TGTGCCAGCTCACCACCCAACGGCTTCTTCGAGCAGTACTTC. This gives the protein CASSPPNGFFEQYF.

This clonotype has ten or more counts. The rearrangement uses TRBV28 and TRBJ2-2; D is perhaps TRBD1 or TRBD2 (5 bases each). CDR1 is MDHEN and CDR2 is SYDVKM in the germline V gene. CDR3 size: 16 residues. The V and J ends lost 3 bases and 5 bases respectively, with 16 bases between them. The CDR3 DNA reads TGTGCCAGCAGTTTTTCTTTGCCGAGGGGTACCGGGGAGCTGTTTTTT. It encodes CASSFSLPRGTGELFF.

This rearrangement joins TRBV20-1 to TRBJ1-1; no definite D call. Per the germline V gene, CDR1 is DFQATT and CDR2 is SNEGSKA (reference sequence). The CDR3 loop spans 14 amino acids. V was trimmed by 3 bases and J by 1 base, leaving 12 bases between them. CDR3 nucleotide sequence: TGCAGTGCTAGGGAAGGACTTACGAACACTGAAGCTTTCTTT. This codes for CSAREGLTNTEAFF.

This clonotype was seen ten or more times. The genes are TRBV12-3 or TRBV12-4 and TRBJ1-5; 9 bases fit TRBD1. V shed 5 bases, J shed 5 bases, and the junction held 13 bases outside the gene matches. The CDR3 extends over 17 amino acids. CDR3 coding DNA: TGTGCCAGCAGTGGAGGAACCGGGACAGGGCCCTATCAGCCCCAGCATTTT. Translation: CASSGGTGTGPYQPQHF.

A note on this clonotype: A much larger clonotype is one base distant, so this may be a read error. J is TRBJ1-2 and V is TRBV5-1; no reliable D call. The CDR3 is made up of 11 amino acids. Germline-derived CDR1 and CDR2 are SGHRS and YFSETQ. DNA for the CDR3: TGCGCCGGCAGCTTGAACGAGGGCTACACCTTC. Translating gives CAGSLNEGYTF.

This clonotype occurred many times. The genes are TRBV28 and TRBJ2-2; tentative D call: TRBD2 (6 bases). Trimming removed 4 bases at V and 5 bases at J, with 14 bases between. There are 15 residues in the CDR3. Germline values: CDR1 MDHEN, CDR2 SYDVKM. The CDR3 DNA reads as TGTGCCAGCAGTTCTTCTCCGGGAGTTACCGGGGAGCTGTTTTTT. Its protein product is CASSSSPGVTGELFF.

On this clonotype: A much larger clone is a single base away; this may be a read error. The rearrangement links TRBV12-3 or TRBV12-4 to TRBJ1-1; D gene uncertain. The CDR3 runs to 14 residues. CDR3 in amino acids: CASRPRREGTEALF. The CDR3 bases are TGTGCCAGCAGACCCCGGCGGGAGGGCACTGAAGCTCTCTTT.

This clonotype has a count of ten or more. The chain employs TRBV28 and TRBJ1-1; D is unclear. The CDR3 is 12 amino acids. V was clipped by 1 base and J by 7 bases, with 7 bases between them. Per germline, CDR1 MDHEN and CDR2 SYDVKM. CDR3 region: CASSLSGNEAFF. In nucleotides, the CDR3 is TGTGCCAGCAGTTTATCGGGCAATGAAGCTTTCTTT.

The chain recombines TRBV28 with TRBJ2-1; 13 bases fit TRBD2. Germline V CDR1 and CDR2: MDHEN, SYDVKM. The V segment lost 6 bases and the J segment 0 bases; nucleotides outside the gene matches: 5. This CDR3 has 17 amino acids. The CDR3 spells CASRWTSGSPSYNEQFF. The CDR3 DNA sequence: TGTGCCAGCAGATGGACTAGCGGGAGCCCCTCCTACAATGAGCAGTTCTTC.

The J gene is TRBJ1-1, the V gene TRBV28; possible D gene TRBD1, 6 bases. V was cut by 5 bases and J by 6 bases, with 13 bases left in between. The CDR3 spans 13 residues. Germline V gene lookup returns CDR1 MDHEN and CDR2 SYDVKM. CDR3 loop: CASSPQGTAEAFF. The CDR3 DNA reads TGTGCCAGCAGTCCCCAGGGGACCGCTGAAGCTTTCTTT.

The chain is built from TRBV2 and TRBJ2-7; 7 bases fit TRBD1. V lost 8 bases to trimming and J lost 3 bases; unmatched junction nucleotides: 13. The CDR3 is 15 residues long. Germline assignment: CDR1 SNHLY and CDR2 FYNNEI. The CDR3: CASSPLDRPLYEQYF. The CDR3 DNA is TGTGCCAGCTCACCCCTGGACAGGCCCCTCTACGAGCAGTACTTC.

This clonotype was observed at least ten times. The CDR3 nucleotides are TGTGCCAGCAGCCCTACCTTTGACAGTAACTATGGCTACACCTTC. It codes for CASSPTFDSNYGYTF. The V call is TRBV28, the J call TRBJ1-2, with D possibly matching TRBD1 (5 bases). CDR1 MDHEN and CDR2 SYDVKM come from the germline V gene. This CDR3 comprises 15 residues. Trimming left V 6 bases short and J 1 base short, with 15 bases between.

This clonotype came up a few times. The V and J genes are TRBV7-9 and TRBJ2-7; D unresolved. V shed 4 bases and J shed 6 bases, with 10 bases lying between them. Germline CDR1 is SEHNR and CDR2 is FQNEAQ (reference sequence). The CDR3 sequence is 12 residues long. The CDR3: CASSSTAFEQYF. CDR3 nucleotide sequence: TGTGCCAGCAGCTCCACGGCTTTCGAGCAGTACTTC.

This clonotype has at least ten counts. The chain combines TRBV28 with TRBJ2-7, with D uncertain. This CDR3 has 13 amino acids. With 5 bases removed from V and 3 bases from J, the gap between germline ends came to 11 bases. Germline V gives CDR1 MDHEN, CDR2 SYDVKM. CDR3 sequence (DNA): TGTGCCAGCAGTCTCAGACACGTCTACGAGCAGTACTTC. It codes for CASSLRHVYEQYF.

The CDR3 DNA sequence: TGTGCCAGTCTGGAATGGGACAGGGGGCTGAAGAACACTGAAGCTTTCTTT. The encoded protein is CASLEWDRGLKNTEAFF. V and J are TRBV11-3 and TRBJ1-1; 12 bases line up with TRBD1. CDR3 length: 17 amino acids. From germline, CDR1 is SGHNT and CDR2 YENEEA. After removal of 9 bases from V and 1 base from J, the junction contained 12 bases not matched to a gene. The whole variable domain, remainder taken from reference TRBV11-3 and TRBJ1-1, is EAGVVQSPRYKIIEKKQPVAFWCNPISGHNTLYWYLQNLGQGPELLIRYENEEAVDDSQLPKDRFSAERLKGVDSTLKIQPAELGDSAVYLCASLEWDRGLKNTEAFFGQGTRLTVV.